The 24 T cell receptor beta chains presented below share a single source sample, sequenced in a study of cytomegalovirus exposure and HLA in healthy donors. 60 Vbeta and 13 Jbeta primers were used in PCR. The data were produced by immunoSEQ multiplex PCR, yet TCRdb's version contains in-frame clones alone and is incomplete. Of about 170,000 clones in the sample, about 80% were seen once. The sequenced sample consisted of PBMCs. All receptors come from a man aged 30 to 45 in good health and CMV-seropositive.

The chain is built from TRBV19 and TRBJ1-5, with 8 bases that match TRBD1. Germline loops: CDR1 LNHDA, CDR2 SQIVND (reference sequence). This CDR3 spans 16 amino acids. Trimming took 9 bases from V and 2 from J; bases not matched to a gene: 12. Written as DNA, the CDR3 is TGTGCCAGCCAGGGGGCGGGGTATAGCGGCAATCAGCCCCAGCATTTT. Protein product: CASQGAGYSGNQPQHF.

The chain uses TRBV6-1 and TRBJ1-3; 8 bases fit TRBD1. The V gene's germline CDR1 is MNHNS and CDR2 SASEGT. With 4 bases clipped from V and 5 bases from J, the junction kept 7 bases outside the gene matches. This CDR3 region has 15 residues. CDR3 sequence (DNA): TGTGCCAGCAGTGTAGCGGGACAGGCGAGAAACACCATATATTTT. Translated, it gives CASSVAGQARNTIYF.

This clone appeared a few times. Written as DNA, the CDR3 is TGCGCCAGCGGCACCCTGGGCGCCGTAGATACGCAGTATTTT. Its translation: CASGTLGAVDTQYF. J is TRBJ2-3 and V is TRBV5-1; D unresolved. CDR1 SGHRS and CDR2 YFSETQ come from the germline V gene. V gave up 7 bases and J gave up 5 bases, with 17 bases separating them. The CDR3 runs to 14 residues.

The chain joins TRBV27 to TRBJ2-2, with 7 positions matching TRBD1. The CDR3 covers 18 residues. CDR1 is MNHEY, CDR2 SMNVEV, per germline (reference sequence). V was pared by 3 bases and J by 2 bases, with 12 bases of the junction left unmatched. CDR3 nucleotides: TGTGCCAGCAGTTTGCGGCAGGGGGTGACCTTCAACACCGGGGAGCTGTTTTTT. Translation gives CASSLRQGVTFNTGELFF.

The chain employs TRBV19 and TRBJ2-5, with 11 nucleotides matching TRBD1. The CDR3 is made up of 15 amino acids. Unmatched junction bases numbered 4, after V lost 3 bases and J lost 4 bases. The V gene's germline CDR1 is LNHDA and CDR2 SQIVND (reference sequence). CDR3 in DNA: TGTGCCAGTAGTATCGGACAGGGGGCCCTAGAGACCCAGTACTTC. It specifies CASSIGQGALETQYF.

V is TRBV9 and J is TRBJ2-7; a possible D gene is TRBD2 (8 bases). CDR3 size: 17 residues. From germline, CDR1 is SGDLS and CDR2 YYNGEE. V shed 3 bases and J shed 4 bases, with 23 bases lying between them. CDR3 residues: CASSAGGRQGEGYEQYF. The DNA of the CDR3 is TGTGCCAGCAGCGCGGGAGGGAGACAGGGTGAGGGATACGAGCAGTACTTC.

The chain employs TRBV2 and TRBJ2-1, with D uncertain. CDR3 length: 13 amino acids. Per germline, CDR1 SNHLY and CDR2 FYNNEI. V shed 5 bases and J shed 14 bases, with 19 bases lying between them. The CDR3: CASSYAPRNLEFF. The CDR3 bases are TGTGCCAGCAGTTACGCACCCCGGAACCTAGAGTTCTTC.

This clone was recorded once. The rearrangement uses TRBV30 and TRBJ2-5; TRBD1 matches 8 bases. TRBJ2-7 explains the end of the DNA better; the J call may be wrong. CDR1 is GTSNPN, CDR2 SVGIG, per germline (reference sequence). The CDR3 sequence is 15 residues long. The CDR3 loop reads CAWGLGQATSYEQYF. CDR3 nucleotide sequence: TGTGCCTGGGGGTTGGGACAGGCTACCTCCTACGAGCAGTACTTC.

The rearrangement links TRBV6-5 to TRBJ2-3, with 12 bases aligning to TRBD1. After removal of 7 bases from V and 6 bases from J, the junction contained 8 bases not matched to a gene. Germline loops: CDR1 MNHEY, CDR2 SVGAGI. This CDR3 region has 15 residues. The CDR3 DNA reads TGTGCCAGCACCGAGGGACAGGGGGCGATTGATACGCAGTATTTT. This encodes CASTEGQGAIDTQYF.

V gene TRBV6-5 combines with J gene TRBJ2-3, with D unclear. The CDR3 runs 14 residues. V was clipped by 0 bases and J by 5 bases, with 9 bases between them. Germline CDR1 and CDR2: MNHEY and SVGAGI. The chain's CDR3 is CASSYSEARDTQYF. Here the CDR3 DNA reads TGTGCCAGCAGTTACTCTGAAGCCCGAGATACGCAGTATTTT.

The table lists this clone with a count of one. Here the CDR3 DNA reads TGCGCCAGCAACGGGCGGGATGGGAAATACGAGCAGTACTTC. This translates into CASNGRDGKYEQYF. The J gene is TRBJ2-7, the V gene TRBV4-1; tentative D call: TRBD2 (6 bases). Trimming stripped 7 bases from V and 4 bases from J, with 17 bases between. The germline V gene encodes CDR1 MGHRA and CDR2 YSYEKL. This CDR3 comprises 14 residues.

The V call is TRBV18, the J call TRBJ1-2; D may be TRBD1 (6 bases). The germline V gene has CDR1 KGHSH and CDR2 LQKENI. Trimming shortened V by 6 bases and J by 7 bases, and 21 bases separated the two germline ends. The CDR3 is made up of 15 amino acids. The CDR3 sequence is CASSPRGQLDGGYTF. The CDR3 nucleotides are TGTGCCAGCTCGCCTCGAGGACAGTTGGACGGTGGCTACACCTTC. Full variable domain (missing parts from reference TRBV18 and TRBJ1-2): NAGVMQNPRHLVRRRGQEARLRCSPMKGHSHVYWYRQLPEEGLKFMVYLQKENIIDESGMPKERFSAEFPKEGPSILRIQQVVRGDSAAYFCASSPRGQLDGGYTFGSGTRLTVV.

This chain uses TRBV5-1 with TRBJ2-7; D ambiguous. The V and J ends lost 4 bases and 4 bases respectively, with 12 bases between them. The length of the CDR3 is 13 residues. Germline values: CDR1 SGHRS, CDR2 YFSETQ. CDR3 sequence (DNA): TGCGCCAGCAGCGAAGAGCGTCTGTACGAGCAGTACTTC. It translates to CASSEERLYEQYF. Using reference TRBV5-1 and TRBJ2-7 for the parts outside the CDR3, the full variable domain is KAGVTQTPRYLIKTRGQQVTLSCSPISGHRSVSWYQQTPGQGLQFLFEYFSETQRNKGNFPGRFSGRQFSNSRSEMNVSTLELGDSALYLCASSEERLYEQYFGPGTRLTVT.

The V and J genes are TRBV10-2 and TRBJ2-2, with TRBD1 matching 9 bases. CDR1 and CDR2 (germline): WSHSY, SAAADI. Trimming removed 6 bases from V and 4 bases from J; junction bases left unmatched: 9. The CDR3 runs to 16 residues. CDR3 in amino acids: CASSPNRGLGTGELFF. In DNA form, the CDR3 reads TGCGCCAGCAGCCCGAACAGGGGGCTCGGCACCGGGGAGCTGTTTTTT.

This clone turned up a few times. The CDR3 here is CASSSQVATEAFF. The DNA of the CDR3 is TGTGCCAGCAGTAGCCAGGTTGCCACTGAAGCTTTCTTT. The chain employs TRBV28 and TRBJ1-1, with no clear D. The V and J ends lost 5 bases and 4 bases respectively, with 11 bases between them. CDR3 length: 13 amino acids. In germline, CDR1 is MDHEN, CDR2 SYDVKM.

The chain is built from TRBV7-9 and TRBJ2-1; D gene uncertain. CDR1 SEHNR and CDR2 FQNEAQ come from the germline V gene (reference sequence). The CDR3 spans 14 residues. V dropped 2 bases and J dropped 4 bases, with 9 bases sitting between them. The CDR3: CASSLITGYNEQFF. DNA of the CDR3: TGTGCCAGCAGCTTAATAACCGGGTACAATGAGCAGTTCTTC.

The CDR3 DNA reads TGCGCCAGCAGCCTGGGACTAGCGGGAGCCAGCGGGGAGCTGTTTTTT. The encoded protein is CASSLGLAGASGELFF. The chain joins TRBV5-1 to TRBJ2-2; TRBD2 matches at 14 bases. The CDR3 consists of 16 residues. The V and J ends lost 4 bases and 7 bases, in that order; junction bases with no gene match: 6. CDR1 is SGHRS, CDR2 YFSETQ, per germline.

This clone was picked up a small number of times. V is TRBV7-3 and J is TRBJ2-1; 9 bases align to TRBD1. Germline trimming cut 4 bases from V and 7 bases from J; bases unmatched to any gene: 5. The CDR3 runs to 14 residues. Germline lookup yields CDR1 SGHTA and CDR2 FQGTGA. The CDR3 DNA reads TGTGCCAGCAGCTCAGGGACAGGGCGGAATGAGCAGTTCTTC. Translating it yields CASSSGTGRNEQFF.

CDR3 loop: CAGGTGDLAQYF. The CDR3 region has the DNA TGTGCCGGTGGGACAGGAGACCTCGCGCAGTACTTC. V and J are TRBV28 and TRBJ2-7; TRBD1 agrees at 8 bases. The CDR3 extends over 12 amino acids. Germline V CDR1 and CDR2: MDHEN, SYDVKM. V lost 11 bases to trimming and J lost 9 bases; unmatched junction nucleotides: 12.

CDR3 in amino acids: CASSLGAGLGGETQYF. The DNA for the CDR3 is TGCGCCAGCAGCTTAGGGGCAGGGTTGGGCGGAGAGACCCAGTACTTC. V gene TRBV5-1 combines with J gene TRBJ2-5, with TRBD1 as a possible D gene (5 bases). The CDR3 is made up of 16 amino acids. In germline, CDR1 is SGHRS, CDR2 YFSETQ. Trimming took 2 bases from V and 4 from J, leaving 18 bases between them.

Of note for this clone: The identical CDR3 is also encoded by other nucleotide sequences in the sample. The V gene is TRBV9, the J gene TRBJ2-7; 10 bases are shared with TRBD1. Germline CDR1 SGDLS, CDR2 YYNGEE. The CDR3 is 13 amino acids. V lost 3 bases, J lost 4 bases, and 1 base stayed unmatched. The CDR3 DNA is TGTGCCAGCAGCGGGGACAGGGGATACGAGCAGTACTTC. It codes for CASSGDRGYEQYF.

V gene TRBV5-4 combines with J gene TRBJ2-2; 14 nucleotides align to TRBD2. CDR3 length: 18 amino acids. V was clipped by 3 bases and J by 4 bases; unmatched bases: 8. Germline V gene lookup returns CDR1 SGHNT and CDR2 YYREEE (reference sequence). In DNA form, the CDR3 reads TGTGCCAGCAGCTACCCGACTAGCGGGGGGGCCGGCACCGGGGAGCTGTTTTTT. As protein: CASSYPTSGGAGTGELFF. Based on the CDR3 plus reference TRBV5-4 and TRBJ2-2, the full variable domain is ETGVTQSPTHLIKTRGQQVTLRCSSQSGHNTVSWYQQALGQGPQFIFQYYREEENGRGNFPPRFSGLQFPNYSSELNVNALELDDSALYLCASSYPTSGGAGTGELFFGEGSRLTVL.

This chain uses TRBV9 with TRBJ2-7, with 12 bases that match TRBD2. Germline values: CDR1 SGDLS, CDR2 YYNGEE. This CDR3 contains 18 residues. Trimming took 0 bases from V and 6 from J; bases not matched to a gene: 13. The CDR3 sequence is CASSVVSPLTSGSCEQYF. As DNA, the CDR3 is TGTGCCAGCAGCGTAGTAAGTCCGCTGACTAGCGGGAGTTGCGAGCAGTACTTC.

The rearrangement links TRBV15 to TRBJ1-1; D may be TRBD1 (6 bases). Germline V gene sequence: CDR1 LNHNV, CDR2 YYDKDF (reference sequence). This CDR3 is 13 amino acids long. The V end was cut by 5 bases, the J end by 4 bases, with 11 bases between. In nucleotides, the CDR3 is TGTGCCACCAGCGGAGTCAGGGGCACTGAAGCTTTCTTT. It specifies CATSGVRGTEAFF.